This T cell receptor beta chain emerged from a study of cytomegalovirus exposure and HLA in healthy donors. The PCR ran on 60 Vbeta and 13 Jbeta primers. The repertoire was sequenced with immunoSEQ multiplex PCR; TCRdb's copy has only in-frame clones and lacks some. The data hold around 180,000 clones, with 84% observed a single time. Germline V lookup: CDR1 MNHEY, CDR2 SMNVEV (reference sequence). The CDR3 consists of 15 residues. V shed 9 bases, J shed 2 bases, and the junction held 13 bases outside the gene matches. This clonotype originated in a man younger than 30 in good health and CMV-seronegative. Sequencing was performed on PBMCs. The chain has TRBV27 and TRBJ2-7; 7 bases are shared with TRBD1. This CDR3 is CASSFSGGAPYEQYF. CDR3 nucleotides: TGTGCCAGTTCATTTTCAGGGGGAGCTCCCTACGAGCAGTACTTC.